This T cell receptor (beta chain) was sequenced for a study of T cell responses to AZD1222 COVID-19 vaccine (dated by TCRdb to the early 2020s). Study-level background: TCR sequencing covered more than 230 trial participants: nearly 210 given two doses of AZD1222 and around 25 given two doses of MenACWY control vaccine. Trial participants were enrolled by age into 18-55, 56-69 and 70-plus year subgroups, with about 150, 28 and 57 TCR-sequenced participants respectively.

Explained via the paper, the time point label denotes: baseline before first vaccination. In light of the paper, this sample's treatment or condition label describes: meningococcal conjugate vaccine given as trial control. Samples from vaccinated people were obtained from the UK trials COV001 and COV002, which included a single-blind randomized controlled phase 2/3 trial of AZD1222 (ChAdOx1 nCoV-19) in healthy adults. Trial participant PBMC samples were collected at day 0 and day 28 after the second dose for TCRbeta chain sequencing. The CDR3 regions of human TCRbeta chains were subjected to immunosequencing. On the study's bioinformatics: TCRs in the repertoires were compared against a reference library of SARS-CoV-2-specific TCRs that had been generated with the MIRA antigen-specificity platform. Breadth was defined as the fraction of unique TCRs that were SARS-CoV-2-associated, and depth was defined as the fraction of total T cells that were SARS-CoV-2-associated. Using the MIRA data, each spike-specific TCR was mapped to the spike region that the TCR reacts to and placed in a CD4 or CD8 class. Log10-transformed breadth and depth values were compared by one-way ANOVA with Sidak's multiple comparisons tests. The source is immuneACCESS, and TCRdb retained only in-frame sequences with V and J called. Part of the clones is not carried over; for the studies checked, unresolved V genes explain less than half of this, and the remainder is unexplained. The DNA gave D and trimming, while V, J and clone size come from that table. The sample records roughly 77,000 clones, around 90% of which are singletons. The top ten clonotypes cover approximately 4.8% of the sample.

V and J lose 0 bases and 0 bases, and a span of 6 bases separates them. From its cysteine to its phenylalanine, the CDR3 spans 15 amino acids. The entry retains the CDR3 DNA only, 45 bases that are in frame from base 1. CDR1 and CDR2 are drawn from the germline V gene: LGHNA, YSLEER. Study-level results and caveats: Participants were mostly white British and included more females than males, and it was suggested by the authors that clonal diversity may have been underestimated. Conclusions about previously exposed vaccinees are limited, since just six or seven AZD1222 recipients were seropositive for SARS-CoV-2 at baseline. The whole spike protein was spanned by vaccine-associated CD4 TCRs, and dominant responses were seen in regions 160-218 and 743-854. The 56-69-year group was small, and its depth increase did not reach significance, likely because of low power. Because no day 14 peak-response samples were available, repertoires were characterized only after the peak T cell response. A significant rise in spike-specific TCR breadth and depth was observed after two AZD1222 doses relative to day 0 and relative to MenACWY recipients. Reportedly, close to half of the unique spike-specific TCRs recognized epitopes lying outside the regions that are mutated in the B.1.351 and B.1.1.7 variants.

This clone was detected a few times. This clone's antigen is unknown. Per-nucleotide qualities are absent, and no much larger clonotype sits a single base away. The material was peripheral blood, obtained on day 0 of MenACWY control vaccination. The chain is assembled from TRBV4-3 and TRBJ2-1, with the D gene not confidently named. This clonotype was sampled from an adult in good health. The bases are TGCGCCAGCAGCCAAGAGATGAGCTCCTACAATGAGCAGTTCTTC. This translates into CASSQEMSSYNEQFF.